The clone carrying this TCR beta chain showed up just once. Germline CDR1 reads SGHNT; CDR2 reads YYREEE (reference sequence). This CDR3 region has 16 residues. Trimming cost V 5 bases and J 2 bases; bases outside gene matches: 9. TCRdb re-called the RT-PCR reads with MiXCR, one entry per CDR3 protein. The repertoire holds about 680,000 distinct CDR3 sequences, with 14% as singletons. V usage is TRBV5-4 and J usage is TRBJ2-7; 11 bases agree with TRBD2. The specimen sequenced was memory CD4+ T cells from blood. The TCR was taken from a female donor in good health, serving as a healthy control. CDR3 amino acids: CASSYGTSGGAYEQYF. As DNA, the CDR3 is TGTGCCAGCAGTTACGGGACTAGCGGAGGAGCCTACGAGCAGTACTTC. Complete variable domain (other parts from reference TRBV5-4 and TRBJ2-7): ETGVTQSPTHLIKTRGQQVTLRCSSQSGHNTVSWYQQALGQGPQFIFQYYREEENGRGNFPPRFSGLQFPNYSSELNVNALELDDSALYLCASSYGTSGGAYEQYFGPGTRLTVT.